This T cell receptor beta chain was captured by sequencing in a study of T cells after yellow fever vaccination. Study-level findings and limits: Secondary responses were weaker yet peaked faster, day 5 versus 15. Booster sampling recovered most clones from primary vaccination (less than 97% CD4, roughly 88% CD8).

5'RACE template switching generated TCR cDNA, adding a universal primer site and UMIs. MiXCR, run by TCRdb on the 5' RACE reads, gives a single entry per CDR3 protein. The table records some 350,000 distinct CDR3 sequences, 8% to 10% of them present only once. As to this clonotype: Its matching antigen is unknown.

The sample consisted of PBMCs, taken on the day of the first yellow fever vaccination. This clonotype originated in a man between 18 and 35 years old who received the YFV17D yellow fever vaccine.

The CDR3 sequence is CASSLVARMNTEAFF. As DNA, the CDR3 is TGTGCCAGCAGCTTGGTTGCACGGATGAACACTGAAGCTTTCTTT. The chain uses TRBV5-4 and TRBJ1-1; D call uncertain. Germline lookup yields CDR1 SGHNT and CDR2 YYREEE (reference sequence). Trimming took 0 bases from V and 0 from J, leaving 9 bases between them. CDR3 size: 15 residues.